This T cell receptor beta chain comes out of a study of PD-1 blockade in classical Hodgkin lymphoma. Whole-study findings and limits: Compared with healthy donors, newly diagnosed patients reportedly showed lower baseline TCR diversity.

Every one of the patients relapsed after autologous stem cell transplantation (brentuximab vedotin exposure was variable). TCRdb's table, derived via immunoSEQ multiplex PCR, lists solely in-frame clones and lacks some. Among some 32,000 clones, 65% to 90% were seen once, and the ten largest hold about 31%. Germline CDR1 and CDR2: MNHNS and SASEGT. This CDR3 spans 13 amino acids. Trimming at V came to 9 bases and at J to 2 bases, leaving 4 bases not matched to a gene. This clone was seen a handful of times. Its antigen is unknown. The sequencing here drew on peripheral blood mononuclear cells (PBMCs), taken at baseline. The sequence came from a human donor with classical Hodgkin lymphoma. The chain links TRBV6-1 to TRBJ1-2, with 9 bases identical to TRBD1. Here the CDR3 DNA reads TGTGCCAGTCGCGGACAGGGGAACTATGGCTACACCTTC. Translated, it gives CASRGQGNYGYTF.